A selection of T cell receptor beta chains follows, all from one sample in a study of T cell changes during pregnancy in multiple sclerosis. Libraries were prepared by immunoSEQ multiplex PCR; TCRdb keeps only in-frame clonotypes and omits some of them. The sample carries about 34,000 clones, about nine tenths recorded once. Sequencing used CD8+ T cells from peripheral blood mononuclear cells, obtained before pregnancy. The origin of the receptors is a female donor with multiple sclerosis, enrolled in a pregnancy study. The CDR3 runs from the conserved cysteine through the conserved F or W. The order of the fields is D gene, V gene, clone size, J gene, CDR3 DNA, CDR3 protein. The D gene is left open where the match is weak. Some rows have no size entry. The others give once, few or many, or a class for an expanded clone.

>.|TRBV6-6|.|TRBJ2-7
TGTGCCAGCAGCTACGGGACAAGAAACTCCTACGAGCAGTACTTC
CASSYGTRNSYEQYF
>.|TRBV7-8|.|TRBJ1-4
TGTGCCAGCACCCCCCCGGGGTTAGCTAATGAAAAACTGTTTTTT
CASTPPGLANEKLFF
>TRBD2|TRBV7-9|.|TRBJ2-7
TGTGCCAGCAGCTATAGCGGGAACTACGAGCAGTACTTC
CASSYSGNYEQYF
>.|TRBV5-8|once|TRBJ2-2
TGTGCCACCCACCCTCACCCGGGGTCCGGGGAGCTGTTTTTT
CATHPHPGSGELFF
>.|TRBV5-4|.|TRBJ2-6
TGTGCCAGCAGCTTGGTCCGTGGAGCGCCCTCTGGGGCCAACGTCCTGACTTTC
CASSLVRGAPSGANVLTF
>TRBD2|TRBV27|.|TRBJ2-7
TGTGCCAGCAGTTTAAGGCTAGCGGATTCACTCTACGAGCAGTACTTC
CASSLRLADSLYEQYF
>.|TRBV7-9|.|TRBJ2-5
TGTGCCAGCAGCAACCGACAGGACCCTCAAGAGACCCAGTACTTC
CASSNRQDPQETQYF
>.|TRBV29-1|.|TRBJ1-1
TGCAGCGCAAGCTCCGGGAACATGAACACTGAAGCTTTCTTT
CSASSGNMNTEAFF
>.|TRBV7-9|.|TRBJ1-5
TGTGCCAGCAGCACAATTAATCAGCCCCAGCATTTT
CASSTINQPQHF
>.|TRBV29-1|.|TRBJ1-2
TGCAGCGCCCAAGACAGGCGTAACTATGGCTACACCTTC
CSAQDRRNYGYTF
>TRBD1|TRBV5-1|.|TRBJ2-7
TGCGCCAGCAGCTTTGGGACAGGAGCCTACGAGCAGTACTTC
CASSFGTGAYEQYF
>TRBD1|TRBV13|.|TRBJ1-2
TGTGCCAGCAGCTCAATACAGGGGGCCCCACTATATGGCTACACCTTC
CASSSIQGAPLYGYTF
>.|TRBV5-8|.|TRBJ1-1
TGTGCCAGCAGCCCGGACCCCGGGGGTCTCACTGAAGCTTTCTTT
CASSPDPGGLTEAFF
>TRBD1|TRBV4-1|.|TRBJ1-3
TGCGCCAGCAGCCCCCCAGGGGGCCTAGGGGTTAGGAACACCATATATTTT
CASSPPGGLGVRNTIYF
>TRBD2|TRBV2|.|TRBJ2-5
TGTGCCAGCAGTGAATTGGTAGCGGGAGGGCCCTCGGTTCTACCGTACTTC
CASSELVAGGPSVLPYF
>TRBD2|TRBV27|once|TRBJ2-1
TGTGCCAGCACCAAAGGGACTAGCGGGAAGAACAATGAGCAGTTCTTC
CASTKGTSGKNNEQFF
>.|TRBV20-1|.|TRBJ1-3
TGCAGTGCTAGTGTCCGTGACACCATATATTTT
CSASVRDTIYF
>.|TRBV6-1|few|TRBJ1-4
TGTGCCAGCAGTGAAGATGGCGGCGCAAGTGAAAAACTGTTTTTT
CASSEDGGASEKLFF
>TRBD2|TRBV19|.|TRBJ2-1
TGTGCCAGTAGTACCCTTGGACTAGCGGGAGGCATCCCCTACAATGAGCAGTTCTTC
CASSTLGLAGGIPYNEQFF
>.|TRBV7-8|.|TRBJ2-7
TGTGCCAGCGGACAATACGAGCAGTACTTC
CASGQYEQYF
>TRBD2|TRBV7-8|.|TRBJ2-1
TGTGCCAGCAGACAAGAGCGCGGGGGGGGAGGTGAGCAGTTCTTC
CASRQERGGGGEQFF
>TRBD2|TRBV9|.|TRBJ2-3
TGTGCCAGCAGCTCGGGGGGGTCGAGCACAGATACGCAGTATTTT
CASSSGGSSTDTQYF
>.|TRBV2|.|TRBJ1-6
TGTGCCAGCAGTTATCACCCCACTTATAATTCACCCCTCCACTTT
CASSYHPTYNSPLHF
>.|TRBV19|once|TRBJ1-1
TGTGCCAGTAGTATATTCGTGACAGTGAACACTGAAGCTTTCTTT
CASSIFVTVNTEAFF
>.|TRBV19|.|TRBJ1-3
TGTTCTGGCAGGTTGGCTTCTTTCTCTGGAAACACCATATATTTT
CSGRLASFSGNTIYF
>.|TRBV5-1|.|TRBJ2-7
TGCGCCAGCAGCTGGTATAGGTCAGGCTACGAGCAGTACTTC
CASSWYRSGYEQYF
>TRBD1|TRBV27|.|TRBJ1-1
TGTGCCAGCAGTTTAGGGAAAGACAGGGGAGCTTTCTTT
CASSLGKDRGAFF
>.|TRBV5-1|.|TRBJ2-7
TGCGCCAGCAGCTTGAGGGGGAGCCCCTACGAGCAGTACTTC
CASSLRGSPYEQYF
>.|TRBV5-6|.|TRBJ1-2
TGTGCCAGCAGCTTTAACGGGGATGGCTACACCTTC
CASSFNGDGYTF
>TRBD2|TRBV27|.|TRBJ2-3
TGTGCCAGCAGTTTCATAGCGGGGCTCAGCACAGATACGCAGTATTTT
CASSFIAGLSTDTQYF
>.|TRBV27|.|TRBJ2-3
TGTGCCAGCTTCTGGGCCGATACGCAGTATTTT
CASFWADTQYF
>.|TRBV6-1|.|TRBJ2-2
TGTGCCAGCAGTGAATGGCAGGGGACGGACACCGGGGAGCTGTTTTTT
CASSEWQGTDTGELFF
>TRBD2|TRBV7-9|.|TRBJ2-7
TGTGCCAGCAGCTTAGGCCTAGCGGGAGGCGAGCAGTACTTC
CASSLGLAGGEQYF
>TRBD1|TRBV27|.|TRBJ2-2
TGTGCCAGCAGCCGGGGACAGGGGAACACCGGGGAGCTGTTTTTT
CASSRGQGNTGELFF
>TRBD1|TRBV19|.|TRBJ1-1
TGTGCCAGTAGCCCCGGGGACAGGATGAACACTGAAGCTTTCTTT
CASSPGDRMNTEAFF
>TRBD1|TRBV19|.|TRBJ1-1
TGTGCCAGTTGTACAGGGGTGAACACTGAAGCTTTCTTT
CASCTGVNTEAFF
>.|TRBV27|.|TRBJ2-7
TGTGCCAGCACCTCGAGGCGGGACGGGGTCTACGAGCAGTACTTC
CASTSRRDGVYEQYF
>TRBD2|TRBV7-2|.|TRBJ2-7
TGTGCCAGCAGCTCTAAAGCGGGGATTCGCTACGAGCAGTACTTC
CASSSKAGIRYEQYF
>.|TRBV20-1|.|TRBJ2-7
TGCAGTGCTAGACAGGGGTACGAGCAGTACTTC
CSARQGYEQYF
>.|TRBV5-1|.|TRBJ2-7
TGCGCCAGCAGCTTTTTTACAGGGCCAAACTACGAGCAGTACTTC
CASSFFTGPNYEQYF
>TRBD2|TRBV6-6|.|TRBJ2-7
TGTGCCAGCAGCCTGGGACTAGCGGAGTCCTACGAGCAGTACTTC
CASSLGLAESYEQYF
>TRBD2|TRBV7-8|.|TRBJ2-1
TGTGCCAGCAGCCCCCTGGAGCGGGAGGGGTACAATGAGCAGTTCTTC
CASSPLEREGYNEQFF
>TRBD1|TRBV19|.|TRBJ1-1
TGTGCCAGTAGTATAGCATACAGGGGGGCCTTGAACACTGAAGCTTTCTTT
CASSIAYRGALNTEAFF
>.|TRBV6-5|.|TRBJ1-1
TGTGCCAGCAGTTACTCGAGGAACACTGAAGCTTTCTTT
CASSYSRNTEAFF
>.|TRBV28|.|TRBJ2-7
TGTGCCAGCAGTGGTTACGGCTACGAGCAGTACTTC
CASSGYGYEQYF
>TRBD1|TRBV28|.|TRBJ2-2
TGTGCCAGCAGTTTGGGACAGGGAAACACCGGGGAGCTGTTTTTT
CASSLGQGNTGELFF
>.|TRBV11-3|.|TRBJ2-2
TGTGCCAGCAGCTTCAGGGGAACCGGGGAGCTGTTTTTT
CASSFRGTGELFF
>TRBD2|TRBV10-1|.|TRBJ2-7
TGCGCCAGCAGTGATGGCGGGAGCGACGAGCAGTACTTC
CASSDGGSDEQYF
>.|TRBV15|.|TRBJ1-5
TGTGCCACCAGCCCACCGCGGGGTGAGAATGACAATCAGCCCCAGCATTTT
CATSPPRGENDNQPQHF
>TRBD1|TRBV7-9|.|TRBJ2-7
TGTGCCAGCAGCACTACGACAGGGACCAACGAGCAGTACTTC
CASSTTTGTNEQYF